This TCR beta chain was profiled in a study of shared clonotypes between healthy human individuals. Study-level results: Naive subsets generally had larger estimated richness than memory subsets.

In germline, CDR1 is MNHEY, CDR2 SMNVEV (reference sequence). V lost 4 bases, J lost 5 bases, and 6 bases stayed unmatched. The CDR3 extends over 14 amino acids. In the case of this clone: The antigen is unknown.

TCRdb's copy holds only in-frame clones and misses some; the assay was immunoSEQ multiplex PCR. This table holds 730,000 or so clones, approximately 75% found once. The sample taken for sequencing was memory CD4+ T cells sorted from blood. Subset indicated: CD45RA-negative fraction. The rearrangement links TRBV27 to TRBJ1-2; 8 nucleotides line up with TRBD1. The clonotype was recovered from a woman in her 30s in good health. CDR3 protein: CASSSQGAGYGYTF. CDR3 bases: TGTGCCAGCAGTTCGCAGGGGGCTGGATATGGCTACACCTTC.